This entry features one T cell receptor beta chain sequence. The data originate from a study of blood T cell repertoires in COVID-19. About the research overall: The United States, Italy and Spain provided the acute and convalescent COVID-19 samples. T cells, B-cell-depleted T cells, or PBMCs provided the cDNA or gDNA that served as material.

The CDR3 spans 15 residues. The V gene lost 3 bases and the J gene lost 5 bases, with 14 bases spanning the gap. The germline V gene encodes CDR1 KGHSH and CDR2 LQKENI. In the authors' methods: Counts of nucleated cells, estimated from reference gene primer amplification, were obtained. Repertoires were generated with immunoSEQ multiplex PCR, while TCRdb's copy carries only in-frame clones and drops some. V and J calls and clone size are given by that table; D and trimming were obtained from the DNA. The table includes about 110,000 clones, 70% to 85% detected once. Sequenced material: peripheral blood. This chain uses TRBV18 with TRBJ1-5; D perhaps matches TRBD1 (5 bases). This receptor was identified in a woman aged 35 to 49 with acute or convalescent COVID-19. The CDR3 nucleotides are TGTGCCAGCTCACCCTCCTACAGGAGCGATCAGCCCCAGCATTTT. Amino acid sequence: CASSPSYRSDQPQHF.